The 22 T cell receptor beta chains presented below share a single source sample, sequenced in a study of shared clonotypes between healthy human individuals. Assay used: immunoSEQ multiplex PCR; TCRdb lists only in-frame clones, some missing. The profile shows about 2.3 million clones, 80% to 95% of them singletons. Sequencing was carried out using naive CD4+ T cells from PBMCs. Subset: CD45RA+ positively selected. The receptor source for this set is a man in his late teens or twenties in good health. Some clones in this sample may be carry-over from other donors' samples.

V and J are TRBV10-3 and TRBJ2-7; D tentatively reads TRBD1 or TRBD2 (5 bases each). The CDR3 has 15 amino acids. V shed 6 bases and J shed 2 bases, with 17 bases lying between them. The V gene's germline CDR1 is ENHRY and CDR2 SYGVKD. This CDR3 is CAISSPGTQTYEQYF. CDR3 bases: TGTGCCATCAGCTCGCCCGGGACCCAAACCTACGAGCAGTACTTC.

This CDR3 reads CSVASGRNQETQYF. The CDR3 region has the DNA TGCAGCGTTGCAAGCGGGAGGAACCAAGAGACCCAGTACTTC. J is TRBJ2-5 and V is TRBV29-1; 9 bases align to TRBD2. Looked up from germline, CDR1 is SQVTM and CDR2 is ANQGSEA. This CDR3 is 14 amino acids long. V shed 4 bases and J 0 bases; nucleotides not matched to a gene: 3.

V gene TRBV9 combines with J gene TRBJ2-3, with TRBD1 identical over 8 bases. With V trimmed by 4 bases and J by 3 bases, 7 bases remained unmatched. This CDR3 spans 15 amino acids. The V gene's germline CDR1 is SGDLS and CDR2 YYNGEE. The CDR3 here is CASSLRTGRTDTQYF. The CDR3 DNA reads TGTGCCAGCAGCCTGAGGACAGGGAGAACAGATACGCAGTATTTT.

The V and J genes are TRBV19 and TRBJ2-3, with TRBD2 matching 7 bases. The ends lost 3 bases at V and 6 bases at J; junction bases unmatched: 9. CDR1 and CDR2 from the germline V gene are LNHDA and SQIVND (reference sequence). This CDR3 comprises 15 residues. Here the CDR3 DNA reads TGTGCCAGTAGTATCGGAGGGAGGGCCAGGGATACGCAGTATTTT. Its protein is CASSIGGRARDTQYF.

The chain carries TRBV6-6 and TRBJ2-3, with D possibly TRBD2 on 6 matching bases. The V end lost 5 bases, the J end lost 1 base, and 7 bases lay between the germline ends. This CDR3 contains 13 residues. The germline gives CDR1 MNHNY, CDR2 SVGAGI (reference sequence). CDR3 region: CASSGEGTDTQYF. DNA for the CDR3: TGTGCCAGCAGTGGGGAGGGCACAGATACGCAGTATTTT.

The chain combines TRBV7-9 with TRBJ2-3; D is possibly TRBD2 (6 bases). With 5 bases removed from V and 2 bases from J, the gap between germline ends came to 23 bases. This CDR3 is built from 18 residues. Germline loops: CDR1 SEHNR, CDR2 FQNEAQ (reference sequence). This CDR3 is CASSRGTLTGPYTDTQYF. In nucleotides, the CDR3 is TGTGCCAGCAGCCGGGGGACGCTAACGGGCCCATACACAGATACGCAGTATTTT. Full variable domain (rest looked up from reference TRBV7-9 and TRBJ2-3): DTGVSQNPRHKITKRGQNVTFRCDPISEHNRLYWYRQTLGQGPEFLTYFQNEAQLEKSRLLSDRFSAERPKGSFSTLEIQRTEQGDSAMYLCASSRGTLTGPYTDTQYFGPGTRLTVL.

The rearrangement uses TRBV4-1 and TRBJ2-3; perhaps TRBD1 as D (6 bases). The CDR3 loop spans 16 amino acids. V was clipped by 0 bases and J by 0 bases, with 10 bases between them. The germline V gene has CDR1 MGHRA and CDR2 YSYEKL. CDR3 amino acids: CASSQDDRPSTDTQYF. The CDR3 DNA is TGCGCCAGCAGCCAAGATGACAGGCCTAGCACAGATACGCAGTATTTT.

This chain connects TRBV4-1 to TRBJ1-5, with 7 bases fitting TRBD1. The germline V gene encodes CDR1 MGHRA and CDR2 YSYEKL. V lost 0 bases to trimming and J lost 7 bases; unmatched junction nucleotides: 9. This CDR3 spans 16 amino acids. The CDR3 region is CASSQEGRQGTQPQHF. CDR3 DNA: TGCGCCAGCAGCCAAGAAGGTCGACAGGGTACGCAGCCCCAGCATTTT.

This clone appeared once. The rearrangement uses TRBV7-2 and TRBJ2-1, with TRBD2 matching over 9 bases. CDR3 size: 16 residues. From germline, CDR1 is SGHTA and CDR2 FQGNSA. V shed 5 bases, J shed 8 bases, and the junction held 13 bases outside the gene matches. This CDR3 is CASSPRLADRVHEQFF. CDR3 nucleotides: TGTGCCAGCAGCCCGCGACTAGCGGATAGGGTCCATGAGCAGTTCTTC.

In the case of this clone: Additional DNA sequences in this sample encode the identical CDR3. The chain carries TRBV20-1 and TRBJ2-7; D possibly corresponds to TRBD2 (5 bases). Trimming stripped 3 bases from V and 4 bases from J, with 7 bases between. The CDR3 sequence is 11 residues long. Germline assignment: CDR1 DFQATT and CDR2 SNEGSKA (reference sequence). In DNA form, the CDR3 reads TGCAGTGCTAGGGCGGGTTACGAGCAGTACTTC. It yields the protein CSARAGYEQYF.

The chain links TRBV15 to TRBJ1-3, with 7 bases identical to TRBD1. This CDR3 spans 16 amino acids. Germline-derived CDR1 and CDR2 are LNHNV and YYDKDF (reference sequence). J gave up 3 bases and V 3 bases, and 8 bases lay outside the gene matches. DNA for the CDR3: TGTGCCACCAGCAGCGAACAGGGGCTTGTTGGAAACACCATATATTTT. Translated, it gives CATSSEQGLVGNTIYF.

J is TRBJ1-2 and V is TRBV5-4; the D is unclear. Germline CDR1 reads SGHNT; CDR2 reads YYREEE (reference sequence). The CDR3 length is 12 residues. Trimming left V 0 bases short and J 2 bases short, with 2 bases between. CDR3 sequence reads: CASSLENYGYTF. The CDR3 region has the DNA TGTGCCAGCAGCTTGGAGAACTATGGCTACACCTTC.

This clone appeared a few times. The rearrangement joins TRBV29-1 to TRBJ2-1; 7 bases are shared with TRBD1. This CDR3 comprises 16 residues. The germline CDR1 and CDR2 sequences are SQVTM and ANQGSEA. Trimming removed 5 bases from V and 2 bases from J; junction bases left unmatched: 12. CDR3 bases: TGCAGCGTTATGACGGGCGAAGGGACAGCCTACAATGAGCAGTTCTTC. Its protein is CSVMTGEGTAYNEQFF.

This clone has only a few counts. The rearrangement uses TRBV9 and TRBJ1-1, with a weak D call TRBD1 (5 bases). Trimming left V 4 bases short and J 0 bases short, with 10 bases between. The CDR3 sequence is 14 residues long. In germline, CDR1 is SGDLS, CDR2 YYNGEE. CDR3 in DNA: TGTGCCAGCAGCTACGGGACCATGAACACTGAAGCTTTCTTT. Translated, it gives CASSYGTMNTEAFF.

The chain joins TRBV5-8 to TRBJ1-1; D is uncertain. V lost 1 base, J lost 3 bases, and 10 bases lay in between. The germline CDR1 and CDR2 sequences are SGHTS and YDEGEE. This CDR3 is 14 amino acids long. DNA of the CDR3: TGTGCCAGCAGCTTGATTCGTGGGTACACTGAAGCTTTCTTT. This codes for CASSLIRGYTEAFF. Full variable domain (outside the CDR3, taken from reference TRBV5-8 and TRBJ1-1): EAGVTQSPTHLIKTRGQQATLRCSPISGHTSVYWYQQALGLGLQFLLWYDEGEERNRGNFPPRFSGRQFPNYSSELNVNALELEDSALYLCASSLIRGYTEAFFGQGTRLTVV.

The V and J genes are TRBV28 and TRBJ2-2, with 7 bases aligning to TRBD2. The CDR3 length is 15 residues. Germline V lookup: CDR1 MDHEN, CDR2 SYDVKM. J lost 6 bases, V lost 5 bases, and 9 bases had no gene match. CDR3 sequence: CASSTRDYRAGELFF. CDR3 sequence (DNA): TGTGCCAGCAGTACCCGGGACTATCGGGCCGGGGAGCTGTTTTTT. Looking up the rest from reference TRBV28 and TRBJ2-2 gives the full variable domain: DVKVTQSSRYLVKRTGEKVFLECVQDMDHENMFWYRQDPGLGLRLIYFSYDVKMKEKGDIPEGYSVSREKKERFSLILESASTNQTSMYLCASSTRDYRAGELFFGEGSRLTVL.

Concerning this clone itself: Other nucleotide sequences from this sample produce the same CDR3. The chain is built from TRBV5-1 and TRBJ1-5; D gene uncertain. Germline values: CDR1 SGHRS, CDR2 YFSETQ. The length of the CDR3 is 14 residues. V was clipped by 4 bases and J by 2 bases, with 10 bases between them. The CDR3 sequence: CASSPDTGNQPQHF. CDR3 DNA: TGCGCCAGCAGCCCAGACACCGGCAATCAGCCCCAGCATTTT.

The chain has TRBV6-4 and TRBJ1-3; D is ambiguous. The V end lost 6 bases, the J end lost 3 bases, and 15 bases lay between the germline ends. Germline V gene sequence: CDR1 MRHNA, CDR2 SNTAGT. This CDR3 region has 15 residues. The CDR3 DNA reads TGTGCCAGCAGGGAAGAGGGTTTGGGTGGAAACACCATATATTTT. Protein product: CASREEGLGGNTIYF.

This clone was counted a single time. The V and J genes are TRBV28 and TRBJ2-3, with D uncertain. CDR3 length: 13 residues. In germline, CDR1 is MDHEN, CDR2 SYDVKM. With 2 bases removed from V and 3 bases from J, the gap between germline ends came to 6 bases. CDR3 protein: CASSLRRTDTQYF. The DNA for the CDR3 is TGTGCCAGCAGTTTAAGAAGGACAGATACGCAGTATTTT.

This chain connects TRBV28 to TRBJ2-1; TRBD2 matches at 7 bases. The CDR3 runs to 13 residues. V was pared by 8 bases and J by 0 bases, with 1 base of the junction left unmatched. Germline V gene lookup returns CDR1 MDHEN and CDR2 SYDVKM. The CDR3 DNA follows: TGTGCCAGCCTAGCGGACTCCTACAATGAGCAGTTCTTC. It specifies CASLADSYNEQFF.

The chain recombines TRBV2 with TRBJ2-5; 9 bases match TRBD2. With 5 bases clipped from V and 5 bases from J, the junction kept 9 bases outside the gene matches. The CDR3 consists of 15 residues. The germline gives CDR1 SNHLY, CDR2 FYNNEI. CDR3 coding DNA: TGTGCCAGCAGTCTGGTGACTAGCGGCACGGAGACCCAGTACTTC. Amino acid sequence: CASSLVTSGTETQYF.

The J gene is TRBJ1-3, the V gene TRBV7-2; D is unclear. The CDR3 has 14 residues. CDR1 is SGHTA and CDR2 is FQGNSA in the germline V gene. Trimming stripped 3 bases from V and 3 bases from J, with 9 bases between. CDR3 amino acids: CASSLQASGNTIYF. CDR3 nucleotides: TGTGCCAGCAGCTTGCAGGCGAGTGGAAACACCATATATTTT.